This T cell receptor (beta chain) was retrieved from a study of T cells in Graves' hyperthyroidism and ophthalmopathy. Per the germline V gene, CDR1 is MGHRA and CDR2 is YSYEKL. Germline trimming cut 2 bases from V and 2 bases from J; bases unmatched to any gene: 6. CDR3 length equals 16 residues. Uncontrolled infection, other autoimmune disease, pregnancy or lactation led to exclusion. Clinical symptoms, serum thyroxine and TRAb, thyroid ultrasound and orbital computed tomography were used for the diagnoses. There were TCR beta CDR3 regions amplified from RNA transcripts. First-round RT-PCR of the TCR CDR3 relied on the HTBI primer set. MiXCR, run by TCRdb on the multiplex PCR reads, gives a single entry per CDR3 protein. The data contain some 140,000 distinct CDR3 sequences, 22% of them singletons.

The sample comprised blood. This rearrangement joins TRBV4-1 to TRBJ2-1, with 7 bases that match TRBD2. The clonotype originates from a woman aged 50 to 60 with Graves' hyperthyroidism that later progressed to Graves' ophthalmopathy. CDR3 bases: TGCGCCAGCAGCCAACCGGGACTAACACCCTACAATGAGCAGTTCTTC. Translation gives CASSQPGLTPYNEQFF.